This entry concerns a single T cell receptor beta chain. What antigen it recognizes has not been identified. No quality values exist for individual bases; no much larger clone is one base distant. The sample carries other DNA sequences with the same CDR3. Receptor amplification or capture employed the immunoSEQ multiplex PCR assay. For the multiplex PCR, a mixture combining 60 forward primers for TCR Vbeta segments and 13 reverse primers for TCR Jbeta segments was used. The CDR3 region of rearranged TCR beta genes was amplified from genomic DNA by a multiplex PCR assay. Amplified TCR beta libraries were sequenced as 87-base-pair reads on the Illumina HiSeq System. The authors processed their data as follows. In a later analysis, approximately 74 million unique TCR beta chains were counted across the 500 to 850 repertoires, and roughly 11 million of these chains were shared by at least two donors. Raw reads were error-corrected and collapsed into unique sequences by a nearest-neighbor algorithm in which closely related sequences were merged to remove PCR and sequencing errors. To assign V, D and J gene segments, CDR3 sequences were aligned to IMGT reference sequences. For a sequence to be retained, at least a six-nucleotide match to both a V gene segment and a J gene segment was required. Rearrangements were called productive when the CDR3 lacked stop codons and stayed in frame with V and J; all others were non-productive. Following IMGT convention, CDR3 was defined as the stretch from the second conserved V-encoded cysteine up to the conserved J-encoded phenylalanine. Sequences without an unambiguous match to a single V gene segment were excluded from the earlier analysis of about 600 of the donors. In an earlier analysis of 450 to 700 of the donors, V segments were called functional above 56.7% productive rearrangements and were called segregating when the between-donor standard deviation exceeded 5%. A statistical classification framework was built to diagnose cytomegalovirus status from the catalog of TCR beta chain sequences. A later analysis assigned V and J genes by comparing TCR nucleotide sequences with IMGT/GENE-DB human TR gene sequences. Using the TCRdist pipeline, a later analysis assigned CDR3 sequences along with most-parsimonious VDJ recombination scenarios. In a later analysis, each TCR beta chain was defined by its CDR3 amino acid sequence together with its V-gene family, and reads without a unique V-gene family were excluded. In a later analysis, 450 to 600 highly shared, low-generation-probability nucleotide sequences were removed to address suspected cross-contamination and a sequencing artifact. In a later analysis, a clonal expansion index for each public chain was calculated from normalized within-repertoire ranks of inferred template counts. In a later analysis, generation probabilities were computed using a VDJ recombination model fitted to out-of-frame rearrangements, and the results were checked against IGoR. In a later analysis, hypergeometric tests were used to score TCR-TCR, TCR-HLA and TCR-CMV co-occurrence, with a repertoire-size bias correction applied to TCR pairs. To estimate false discovery rates, a later analysis permuted the HLA or CMV assignments 20 times. In a later analysis, co-occurring TCRs were grouped using DBSCAN, with TCRdist sequence similarity added in when clustering inside HLA-allele-positive subsets. Repertoires with fewer than 30,000 or more than 120,000 public chains, plus five repertoires with anomalous nucleotide sharing, were excluded from co-occurrence clustering. The source is immuneACCESS, and TCRdb retained only in-frame sequences with V and J called. Part of the clones is not carried over; for the studies checked, unresolved V genes explain less than half of this, and the remainder is unexplained. That table supplies the V and J calls and clone size; D and trimming were determined from the DNA. Counted in this sample were approximately 190,000 clones; roughly 87% of them appeared once. Around 1% of the sample belongs to the ten largest clones.

The cohort consisted of 600 or so healthy bone marrow donors. At the time of sampling, all cohort members were nominally healthy, though unrecorded immune exposures were likely present. The donor tested CMV seronegative and was one of the 352 seronegative cohort members. A peripheral blood sample was collected from each donor, and TCR beta sequencing was performed on peripheral blood mononuclear cells. The Qiagen DNeasy Blood Extraction Kit was used to extract genomic DNA from the blood cell samples. This specimen belongs to a study of cytomegalovirus exposure and HLA in healthy donors (dated by TCRdb to the late 2010s). With regard to the full study: In an earlier analysis of under 750 of the donors, around 290 Gb of sequence data and approximately 120 million unique TCR beta sequences from about 179 million T cells were reported. An early release that covered 640 HLA-typed donors contained approximately 300 gigabases of sequencing data and tens of millions of unique TCR sequences. Of the 350 to 400 genotyped donors, approximately 83% fell in the genetic ancestry cluster associated with self-reported Caucasian donors. The study aimed to test whether signatures of past pathogen exposure could be identified by cataloging public T cell receptors. The study used immunosequencing to profile the T cell repertoires of 600 to 850 subjects and linked those repertoires to cytomegalovirus serostatus. Besides the first cohort of 550 to 750 subjects, a separate validation cohort made up of over 95 different subjects was used. The study combined high-throughput TCR immunosequencing, statistical association of individual TCRs with disease status, and machine learning to predict cytomegalovirus infection status. A later analysis re-examined previously published TCR beta repertoires from just over 650 donors and added high-resolution HLA genotyping to investigate patterns of TCR occurrence. Rather than drawing on any new phenotypic data, the later analysis identified candidate immune exposures from TCR beta sequences and the way those sequences occurred across donors. An earlier analysis of approximately 640 of the donors applied high-throughput TCR beta sequencing to assess whether each TCR beta V gene segment acted as functional or pseudogenic. Donor age, sex, ethnicity and CMV serostatus were compiled together with the repertoire data. In a later genetic analysis, genome-wide SNP genotypes for 398 of the 666 donors were used, and that subset was treated as a discovery cohort. All discovery cohort repertoires had been generated using a single sequencing platform. HLA typing included class I and class II loci at four-digit resolution. The number of donors typed differed by locus, with roughly 629-640 for A, B, C, DRB1 and DQB1, around 520 for DQA1, about 610 for DPA1, and 472 for DPB1. Five DR-DQ haplotypes were treated as single units for association and clustering because of strong linkage in the cohort. Among roughly 370 genotyped donors of the cohort, an average of approximately 230,000 unique TCR beta nucleotide sequences were sequenced per donor, roughly a sixth of them non-productive. Overall study results and their limits: V-gene and J-gene trimming of TCR beta chains was associated with a missense DCLRE1C variant in a later genetic analysis, and the association was replicated in an independent cohort. In a later analysis, several top co-occurrence clusters were reported to appear linked to parvovirus B19, influenza, CMV and Epstein-Barr virus. A later analysis found that TCR association rates varied across HLA loci, with DRB1 alleles showing the most associated TCRs and HLA-C alleles the fewest. When HLA alleles, especially DR and DQ, strongly co-occurred, attributing TCR associations to individual alleles was difficult. According to a later genetic analysis, donors in an Asian-associated ancestry cluster had fewer N-insertions in productive TCRs than the approximately 670-donor mean. Sequencing depth was assumed to be roughly uniform across donors in the presence/absence analyses, though that assumption may not hold. A further reported finding was that TCR beta sequences accurately predicted the HLA-A and HLA-B alleles for most subjects in the first cohort. Cytomegalovirus status was reported to be diagnosed by the classifier with high specificity and sensitivity in both the original and validation cohorts. The cohort was sequenced for TCR beta chains only, and without alpha or paired-chain data the features that could be detected were limited. According to a later analysis, most CMV-associated TCR beta chains appeared to be HLA-restricted, and the HLA associations seemed to be driven largely by CMV exposure. A cluster of highly shared sequence variants was judged likely to represent a technical artifact of the sequencing pipeline. In the study, some 180 TCR beta chains were listed as associated with cytomegalovirus. Because counts were too low, some 17 rarely observed V segments, including chromosome 9 orphons, were excluded from the earlier analysis of about 500 of the donors. A later analysis associated about 17,000 TCR beta sequences with specific HLA alleles at a false discovery rate of 0.05. The only immune exposure information available for the cohort was CMV serostatus. Most TCR sequences were seen in very few donors, while some public TCRs were found in many individuals. Some IMGT-functional V segments, including TRBV6-2 and TRBV6-3, could not be told apart with the 87-base-pair reads, so those segments were excluded. Compared with equally common non-associated chains, HLA-associated TCR beta chains in a later analysis were more clonally expanded and had lower generation probabilities. In vitro tests confirmed that a few of the cytomegalovirus-associated TCR beta chains recognize cytomegalovirus antigens. Correlated functional status among segregating V segments might be attributable to linkage disequilibrium, but an unknown experimental factor could not be ruled out. The authors suggested that the approach could potentially be extended to other disease states and immunological phenotypes. Because some donors lacked HLA typing at each locus, the association tests relied only on the typed subset. In an earlier analysis of roughly 560 of the donors, most TCR beta V segments were observed in productive rearrangements about 90% or about 30% of the time, broadly matching IMGT annotations.

Its CDR3 holds 13 amino acids, cysteine through phenylalanine. The entry retains the CDR3 DNA only, 39 bases that are in frame from base 1. Relative to germline, V is 6 bases shorter and J is 4 bases shorter, with 12 bases between their ends. The CDR1 and CDR2 encoded by the germline V gene are MNHNS and SASEGT. The sequenced sample was PBMCs. This clonotype was sampled from a boy aged 2 to 9 in good health and CMV-seronegative. The chain was built from TRBV6-1 and TRBJ1-2, with the D gene too uncertain to name. At the DNA level, the sequence is TGTGCCAGCAGGACCGGCGGTGGCTATGGCTACACCTTC. The resulting protein is CASRTGGGYGYTF.